This T cell receptor beta chain appears in the sequencing data of a study of T cell clones after liver transplantation. Study in general: Patients counted as tolerant after at least one year off all immunosuppression, enzymes not exceeding twice normal.

In germline, CDR1 is LGHNT, CDR2 FRNRAP. Trimming took 6 bases from V and 2 from J; bases not matched to a gene: 5. This CDR3 is 15 amino acids long. Libraries were prepared by immunoSEQ multiplex PCR; TCRdb keeps only in-frame clonotypes and omits some of them. The data show tens of thousands of clones, less than 90% seen once. This chain joins TRBV12-5 and TRBJ2-2; TRBD1 aligns across 8 bases. This TCR derives from a human patient who received a liver transplant. Some T cells may be provided by the graft donor. The sequenced sample was CD4+ T cells from blood, obtained at the 22-month timepoint. The CDR3 DNA reads as TGTGCTAGTGGCCAACAGGGGGGAAACACCGGGGAGCTGTTTTTT. Translating it yields CASGQQGGNTGELFF.